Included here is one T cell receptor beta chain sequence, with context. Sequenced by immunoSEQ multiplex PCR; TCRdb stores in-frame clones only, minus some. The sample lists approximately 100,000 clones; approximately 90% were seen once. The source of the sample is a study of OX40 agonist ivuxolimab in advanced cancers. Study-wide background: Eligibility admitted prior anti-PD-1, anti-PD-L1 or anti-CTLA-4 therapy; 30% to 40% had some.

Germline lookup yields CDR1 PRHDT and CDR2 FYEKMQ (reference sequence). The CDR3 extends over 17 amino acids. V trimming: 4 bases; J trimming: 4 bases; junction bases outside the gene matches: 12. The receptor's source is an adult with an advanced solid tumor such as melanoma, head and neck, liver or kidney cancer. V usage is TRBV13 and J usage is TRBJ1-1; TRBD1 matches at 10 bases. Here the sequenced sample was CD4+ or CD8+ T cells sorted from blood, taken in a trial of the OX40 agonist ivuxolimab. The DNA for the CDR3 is TGTGCCAGCAGCTACCGACAGGGGGCGCGACGGGGCACTGAAGCTTTCTTT. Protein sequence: CASSYRQGARRGTEAFF.